The 28 T cell receptor beta chains listed next were all sequenced from one sample in a study of cytomegalovirus exposure and HLA in healthy donors. PCR primers comprised 60 Vbeta and 13 Jbeta primers. Clones were read by immunoSEQ multiplex PCR, and TCRdb kept only the in-frame ones, dropping some. Seen here are some 250,000 clones, roughly 82% observed once, and the top ten hold around 5%. Specimen: PBMCs. The receptor set was obtained from a woman aged 40 to 50 in good health and CMV-seropositive.

V usage is TRBV7-2 and J usage is TRBJ1-6; D ambiguous. CDR3 length equals 14 residues. V was cut by 5 bases and J by 3 bases, with 8 bases left in between. Looked up from germline, CDR1 is SGHTA and CDR2 is FQGNSA. CDR3 loop: CASSPPVYNSPLHF. The DNA of the CDR3 is TGTGCCAGCAGCCCCCCGGTCTATAATTCACCCCTCCACTTT.

The chain links TRBV7-2 to TRBJ1-6; D might be TRBD1 (6 bases). Trimming removed 5 bases at V and 5 bases at J, with 13 bases between. CDR1 and CDR2 (germline): SGHTA, FQGNSA. The CDR3 length is 15 residues. CDR3 protein: CASSPGTPDNSPLHF. The DNA for the CDR3 is TGTGCCAGCAGCCCCGGGACACCAGATAATTCACCCCTCCACTTT.

This clone was detected a few times. V usage is TRBV25-1 and J usage is TRBJ2-2; 8 nucleotides line up with TRBD1. Looked up from germline, CDR1 is MGHDK and CDR2 is SYGVNS. The CDR3 has 14 residues. Trimming at V came to 4 bases and at J to 6 bases, leaving 4 bases not matched to a gene. The CDR3 protein is CASSGDRLSGELFF. CDR3 DNA: TGTGCCAGCAGTGGGGACAGGCTTTCCGGGGAGCTGTTTTTT.

This chain uses TRBV9 with TRBJ2-1, with 8 bases identical to TRBD2. The V and J ends lost 0 bases and 9 bases, in that order; junction bases with no gene match: 5. CDR3 length: 14 amino acids. Germline V gene data show CDR1 as SGDLS and CDR2 as YYNGEE. Written as DNA, the CDR3 is TGTGCCAGCAGCGTAGGGACTAGCTTTGTTGAGCAGTTCTTC. Encoded protein: CASSVGTSFVEQFF.

The chain recombines TRBV6-5 with TRBJ2-7; 11 bases agree with TRBD2. The CDR3 is made up of 15 amino acids. The V segment lost 2 bases and the J segment 4 bases; nucleotides outside the gene matches: 4. Germline CDR1 MNHEY, CDR2 SVGAGI. The CDR3 loop is CASSYTLAGGYEQYF. CDR3 in DNA: TGTGCCAGCAGTTACACCTTAGCGGGAGGGTACGAGCAGTACTTC.

The CDR3 nucleotides read TGTGCCATCAGTGACCCATCCCCGGGACTAGCGGGTACCCTTATGTCCTATGAGCAGTTCTTC. Protein: CAISDPSPGLAGTLMSYEQFF. V and J are TRBV10-3 and TRBJ2-1, with TRBD2 identical over 12 bases. The CDR3 loop spans 21 amino acids. V shed 3 bases, J shed 8 bases, and the junction held 23 bases outside the gene matches. Germline CDR1 ENHRY, CDR2 SYGVKD.

This chain uses TRBV9 with TRBJ2-3; TRBD2 matches 11 bases. CDR3 length: 17 residues. J was trimmed by 4 bases and V by 4 bases; bases with no gene match: 11. Per the germline V gene, CDR1 is SGDLS and CDR2 is YYNGEE. The CDR3 here is CASSLNRDSGGADTQYF. DNA for the CDR3: TGTGCCAGCAGCCTAAACCGGGATAGCGGGGGGGCAGATACGCAGTATTTT.

V gene TRBV7-3 combines with J gene TRBJ1-1; tentatively, D is TRBD1 (5 bases). This CDR3 contains 14 residues. Trimming took 4 bases from V and 5 from J, leaving 14 bases between them. Germline V gene sequence: CDR1 SGHTA, CDR2 FQGTGA. CDR3 loop: CASSSSGGGTEAFF. The CDR3 bases are TGTGCCAGCAGCTCCTCCGGGGGGGGAACTGAAGCTTTCTTT. Variable domain in full (rest from reference TRBV7-3 and TRBJ1-1): GAGVSQTPSNKVTEKGKYVELRCDPISGHTALYWYRQSLGQGPEFLIYFQGTGAADDSGLPNDRFFAVRPEGSVSTLKIQRTERGDSAVYLCASSSSGGGTEAFFGQGTRLTVV.

A note on this clone: Other DNA sequences in the sample encode the same CDR3. This chain links TRBV2 with TRBJ1-5, with no clear D. In germline, CDR1 is SNHLY, CDR2 FYNNEI. The CDR3 is made up of 14 amino acids. Trimming took 3 bases from V and 2 from J, leaving 8 bases between them. The CDR3: CASSDRVGNQPQHF. The CDR3 DNA sequence: TGTGCCAGCAGTGACCGGGTTGGCAATCAGCCCCAGCATTTT.

The rearrangement links TRBV30 to TRBJ2-5; 9 bases are a match to TRBD1. The CDR3 runs to 16 residues. V trimming: 1 base; J trimming: 5 bases; junction bases outside the gene matches: 11. From germline, CDR1 is GTSNPN and CDR2 SVGIG (reference sequence). CDR3 amino acids: CAWSAPQTGGDETQYF. The CDR3 coding sequence is TGTGCCTGGAGTGCCCCTCAGACAGGGGGGGACGAGACCCAGTACTTC.

This clone was found many times. The chain links TRBV28 to TRBJ2-1; D is uncertain. Germline assignment: CDR1 MDHEN and CDR2 SYDVKM. This CDR3 has 13 amino acids. V lost 6 bases, J lost 4 bases, and 10 bases lay in between. The CDR3 DNA reads TGTGCCAGCAGGTTCCGAGAGTACAATGAGCAGTTCTTC. It codes for CASRFREYNEQFF.

The chain links TRBV21-1 to TRBJ2-5; TRBD1, the table's D call, lacks a check against the DNA. TRBV21-1 is a listed pseudogene. The CDR3 runs to 16 residues. The CDR3 region has the DNA TGTGCCAGCAGCAATCTTAGGACAGGGAAGGCAGAGACCCAGTACTTC. It yields the protein CASSNLRTGKAETQYF.

The CDR3 DNA reads as TGTGCCAGCAGTTACTCCCTAGCGGGAGGGGTCTACGAGCAGTACTTC. Its protein is CASSYSLAGGVYEQYF. V gene TRBV6-6 combines with J gene TRBJ2-7; TRBD2 matches 12 bases. This CDR3 is built from 16 residues. V lost 0 bases and J lost 3; bases outside the gene matches: 3. Per the germline V gene, CDR1 is MNHNY and CDR2 is SVGAGI (reference sequence).

This clone came up once. The chain carries TRBV5-5 and TRBJ1-3; D is unresolved. There are 15 residues in the CDR3. The germline gives CDR1 SGHKS, CDR2 YYEKEE (reference sequence). The V end was cut by 0 bases, the J end by 4 bases, with 11 bases between. The CDR3 nucleotides read TGTGCCAGCAGCTTGGTCGGAGAGAACGGAAACACCATATATTTT. Translating gives CASSLVGENGNTIYF.

V is TRBV30 and J is TRBJ1-6; TRBD1 matches 8 bases. CDR3 size: 14 residues. CDR1 is GTSNPN and CDR2 is SVGIG in the germline V gene (reference sequence). The V gene end was trimmed by 0 bases and the J gene end by 8 bases; junction bases not matched to a gene: 3. Here the CDR3 DNA reads TGTGCCTGGAGTGTAACAGGGGGAGATTCACCCCTCCACTTT. Amino acids: CAWSVTGGDSPLHF.

This chain connects TRBV7-2 to TRBJ2-5, with 7 bases lining up with TRBD2. V gave up 0 bases and J gave up 7 bases; unmatched junction bases: 14. CDR1 SGHTA and CDR2 FQGNSA come from the germline V gene. The length of the CDR3 is 17 residues. In DNA, the CDR3 is TGTGCCAGCAGCTTAGCGGGGACTATGGGGACGACAGTGACCCAGTACTTC. The encoded protein is CASSLAGTMGTTVTQYF.

CDR3 DNA: TGTGCCAGCAGCCCGACTAGTAAGAATGAGCAGTTCTTC. This codes for CASSPTSKNEQFF. The chain links TRBV5-4 to TRBJ2-1; maybe TRBD2 (6 bases). Germline V gene lookup returns CDR1 SGHNT and CDR2 YYREEE (reference sequence). V lost 4 bases and J lost 7, with 12 bases in between. The CDR3 consists of 13 residues.

This clone was counted once. The V and J genes are TRBV7-3 and TRBJ1-2; D not resolved. The germline gives CDR1 SGHTA, CDR2 FQGTGA. CDR3 size: 15 residues. Trimming cost V 3 bases and J 6 bases, with 17 bases left between them. The CDR3 protein is CASSFGRGGAHGYTF. CDR3 in DNA: TGTGCCAGCAGCTTTGGCCGGGGAGGTGCGCATGGCTACACCTTC.

V usage is TRBV11-3 and J usage is TRBJ2-1, with 7 bases that match TRBD1. V lost 5 bases and J lost 0; bases outside the gene matches: 4. The CDR3 is made up of 15 amino acids. Germline CDR1 reads SGHNT; CDR2 reads YENEEA. The CDR3 loop is CASSRDRDSYNEQFF. The CDR3 region has the DNA TGTGCCAGCAGCCGAGACAGGGACTCCTACAATGAGCAGTTCTTC.

This clone has only a few counts. V usage is TRBV29-1 and J usage is TRBJ2-2, with TRBD1 matching over 11 bases. V shed 4 bases, J shed 6 bases, and the junction held 1 base outside the gene matches. Germline V gene sequence: CDR1 SQVTM, CDR2 ANQGSEA. The CDR3 has 13 amino acids. The CDR3 DNA reads TGCAGCGTTGTGGACAGGGGGCCCGGGGAGCTGTTTTTT. It translates to CSVVDRGPGELFF.

The chain links TRBV9 to TRBJ2-3; weak D call: TRBD2 (6 bases). The CDR3 runs 14 residues. The germline V gene has CDR1 SGDLS and CDR2 YYNGEE. Trimming stripped 3 bases from V and 4 bases from J, with 12 bases between. DNA for the CDR3: TGTGCCAGCAGCGCCCGACTAGGGTCAGATACGCAGTATTTT. Protein sequence: CASSARLGSDTQYF.

This clone appeared a few times. The rearrangement links TRBV30 to TRBJ2-1; tentative D call: TRBD1 (6 bases). The CDR3 is 16 amino acids. CDR1 is GTSNPN, CDR2 SVGIG, per germline (reference sequence). V was cut by 0 bases and J by 4 bases, with 16 bases left in between. The CDR3 DNA reads TGTGCCTGGAGTGTAATGCCCGGGACACCATACAATGAGCAGTTCTTC. Translating it yields CAWSVMPGTPYNEQFF.

V usage is TRBV6-5 and J usage is TRBJ2-5, with 11 bases identical to TRBD2. The DNA end is more similar to TRBJ2-7, so the J call may be wrong. Germline CDR1 and CDR2: MNHEY and SVGAGI. The CDR3 sequence is 14 residues long. CDR3 amino acids: CASSTSGGSYEQYF. The DNA of the CDR3 is TGTGCCAGCAGTACTAGCGGGGGCTCCTACGAGCAGTACTTC.

The rearrangement links TRBV5-1 to TRBJ2-5; 8 bases map to TRBD2. CDR3 size: 16 residues. J lost 4 bases, V lost 4 bases, and 12 bases had no gene match. Germline V lookup: CDR1 SGHRS, CDR2 YFSETQ. In nucleotides, the CDR3 is TGCGCCAGCAGCACGGAGGCCCCGGGACTAGGAGAGACCCAGTACTTC. Protein product: CASSTEAPGLGETQYF.

The V and J genes are TRBV12-5 and TRBJ2-3, with 7 bases identical to TRBD1. Germline CDR1 and CDR2: LGHNT and FRNRAP. This CDR3 has 12 amino acids. The V gene end was trimmed by 6 bases and the J gene end by 3 bases; junction bases not matched to a gene: 0. CDR3 sequence (DNA): TGTGCTAGTGGGACAGGGACAGATACGCAGTATTTT. Translated: CASGTGTDTQYF.

The genes are TRBV6-1 and TRBJ1-3; D not resolved. The CDR3 has 15 amino acids. In germline, CDR1 is MNHNS, CDR2 SASEGT. Trimming removed 2 bases from V and 2 bases from J, with 10 bases in between. CDR3 sequence: CASSELQKPGNTIYF. The CDR3 DNA is TGTGCCAGCAGTGAACTACAGAAACCTGGAAACACCATATATTTT.

This chain connects TRBV7-8 to TRBJ1-1; a weak D match, TRBD1 (5 bases). This CDR3 region has 13 residues. From germline, CDR1 is SGHVS and CDR2 FQNEAQ. With 5 bases removed from V and 8 bases from J, the gap between germline ends came to 15 bases. CDR3: CASSEWGGREAFF. In nucleotides, the CDR3 is TGTGCCAGCAGCGAGTGGGGCGGCAGGGAAGCTTTCTTT.

Comments on this clone: Given the absence of the conserved phenylalanine or tryptophan at the CDR3 end, a read error is likely. The CDR3 sequence is CASSRTGSGYTS. CDR3 coding DNA: TGTGCCAGTAGTAGAACAGGGAGTGGCTACACCTCC. The chain combines TRBV19 with TRBJ1-2; D is possibly TRBD1 (6 bases). The V end lost 4 bases, the J end lost 7 bases, and 10 bases lay between the germline ends. CDR1 and CDR2 (germline): LNHDA, SQIVND (reference sequence). The CDR3 loop spans 12 amino acids.